The T cell receptor beta chain described here comes from a study of CD8 T cells in Susac syndrome. This clonotype was detected only a few times. CDR1 and CDR2 from the germline V gene are SGHNT and YYREEE (reference sequence). The ends lost 3 bases at V and 6 bases at J; junction bases unmatched: 0. CDR3 length: 12 residues. It was with random hexamers that 0.5 to 1 ug RNA was reverse transcribed. TCRdb itself ran the immunoSEQ multiplex PCR reads through MiXCR, one entry per CDR3 protein. Seen here are around 53,000 distinct CDR3 sequences, 85% to 95% observed once, and the top ten hold 0.75%. The specimen sequenced was CD8+ T cells from PBMCs. The TCR comes from a human donor with Susac syndrome. V is TRBV5-4 and J is TRBJ2-1, with 7 bases matching TRBD2. The CDR3 DNA reads TGTGCCAGCAGCTGGGGGGGCAATGAGCAGTTCTTC. Its translation: CASSWGGNEQFF. Using reference TRBV5-4 and TRBJ2-1 for the parts outside the CDR3, the full variable domain is ETGVTQSPTHLIKTRGQQVTLRCSSQSGHNTVSWYQQALGQGPQFIFQYYREEENGRGNFPPRFSGLQFPNYSSELNVNALELDDSALYLCASSWGGNEQFFGPGTRLTVL.